These T cell receptor beta chains were read from a single sample in a study of STAT5B mutations in CD4+ large granular lymphocyte leukemia. Clones were sequenced by immunoSEQ multiplex PCR, and TCRdb holds only the in-frame ones, with some missing. The sample includes about 30,000 clones, around 82% of them seen just once. Material: CD4+ T cells from blood buffy coats. All receptors derive from a human donor in good health. Both conserved end residues are part of each CDR3. The order of the fields is D gene, J gene, clone size, V gene, CDR3 protein, CDR3 DNA. A D gene is named only where the DNA matches it firmly. Size is stated for part of the rows, as once, few or many counts, or as a class when the clone is expanded.

>TRBD2|TRBJ2-3|few|TRBV5-1
CASKVGSGPDTQYF
TGCGCCAGCAAGGTGGGTAGCGGGCCAGATACGCAGTATTTT
>.|TRBJ2-7|.|TRBV5-4
CASSWGGRLGSYEQYF
TGTGCCAGCAGTTGGGGGGGGCGTCTGGGTTCCTACGAGCAGTACTTC
>.|TRBJ2-2|once|TRBV7-9
CASNSPGTPRTGELFF
TGTGCCAGCAACTCCCCCGGGACCCCGAGGACCGGGGAGCTGTTTTTT
>TRBD2|TRBJ2-7|.|TRBV27
CASSSFTPTSGSYEQYF
TGTGCCAGCAGTTCCTTCACTCCGACTAGCGGCTCCTACGAGCAGTACTTC
>.|TRBJ2-7|.|TRBV6-4
CASSPGRFESYEQYF
TGTGCCAGCTCCCCCGGCAGGTTTGAGTCCTACGAGCAGTACTTC
>.|TRBJ1-2|.|TRBV9
CASSVGRGGLDYGYTF
TGTGCCAGCAGCGTAGGGCGGGGGGGGCTGGACTATGGCTACACCTTC
>TRBD1|TRBJ1-2|few|TRBV6-5
CASSYVGTERSGYTF
TGTGCCAGCAGTTACGTTGGGACAGAAAGGTCTGGCTACACCTTC
>.|TRBJ1-5|.|TRBV7-2
CASSLGQGLSNQPQHF
TGTGCCAGCAGCTTAGGGCAGGGGCTTAGCAATCAGCCCCAGCATTTT
>TRBD1|TRBJ1-5|.|TRBV15
CATSKRLGEGANQPQHF
TGTGCCACCAGCAAGCGCCTAGGGGAGGGGGCCAATCAGCCCCAGCATTTT
>TRBD2|TRBJ2-3|.|TRBV2
CASSSSGGPKDTQYF
TGTGCCAGCAGTTCTAGCGGGGGGCCAAAGGATACGCAGTATTTT
>TRBD2|TRBJ2-5|.|TRBV5-1
CASSLGVTSGMAETQYF
TGCGCCAGCAGCTTGGGGGTGACTAGCGGGATGGCAGAGACCCAGTACTTC
>.|TRBJ2-1|.|TRBV25-1
CASSESSPAAEQFF
TGTGCCAGCAGTGAATCTTCCCCCGCGGCTGAGCAGTTCTTC
>.|TRBJ2-7|.|TRBV7-3
CASSSRDSLGYEQYF
TGTGCCAGCAGCTCCCGGGATTCTCTTGGCTACGAGCAGTACTTC
>TRBD2|TRBJ2-1|.|TRBV9
CASSVGRLAGGGEQFF
TGTGCCAGCAGCGTAGGACGACTAGCGGGAGGAGGGGAGCAGTTCTTC
>.|TRBJ1-1|few|TRBV6-1
CASSRRGEMNTEAFF
TGTGCCAGCAGTAGGCGGGGGGAAATGAACACTGAAGCTTTCTTT
>.|TRBJ1-6|once|TRBV7-2
CASSLAGLNSPLHF
TGTGCCAGCAGCTTAGCAGGCCTAAATTCACCCCTCCACTTT
>TRBD1|TRBJ2-1|.|TRBV9
CASRSGQGLGEQFF
TGTGCCAGCAGGTCGGGACAGGGGCTCGGTGAGCAGTTCTTC
>.|TRBJ2-2|.|TRBV19
CASSLTQAGELFF
TGTGCCAGTAGCCTGACTCAGGCCGGGGAGCTGTTTTTT
>.|TRBJ1-2|few|TRBV5-6
CASSPFPQGGTEGYTF
TGTGCCAGCAGCCCTTTCCCACAGGGCGGGACTGAGGGCTACACCTTC
>TRBD1|TRBJ1-2|once|TRBV28
CASSRTGLANYGYTF
TGTGCCAGCAGTAGGACAGGGTTAGCGAACTATGGCTACACCTTC
>.|TRBJ2-3|.|TRBV28
CASSLPGSTDTQYF
TGTGCCAGCAGTTTACCGGGAAGCACAGATACGCAGTATTTT
>.|TRBJ2-1|.|TRBV4-1
CASSQVLEKLWNEQFF
TGCGCCAGCAGCCAAGTGTTAGAGAAGCTCTGGAATGAGCAGTTCTTC
>.|TRBJ2-3|.|TRBV9
CASSSLTDTQYF
TGTGCCAGCAGCTCCCTCACAGATACGCAGTATTTT
>.|TRBJ1-4|.|TRBV19
CASNDRLRGEKLFF
TGTGCCAGTAATGACCGGCTACGTGGGGAAAAACTGTTTTTT
>.|TRBJ2-1|.|TRBV11-2
CASSSGGDPYNEQFF
TGTGCCAGCAGCTCGGGTGGGGACCCCTACAATGAGCAGTTCTTC
>TRBD2|TRBJ2-2|.|TRBV5-1
CASSLTSGNTGELFF
TGCGCCAGCAGCTTAACTAGCGGTAACACCGGGGAGCTGTTTTTT
>.|TRBJ2-2|.|TRBV6-4
CASSDGRGELFF
TGTGCCAGCAGTGACGGCCGCGGGGAGCTGTTTTTT
>TRBD1|TRBJ1-4|.|TRBV9
CASSVRGRGEKLFF
TGTGCCAGCAGCGTTAGGGGGCGCGGTGAAAAACTGTTTTTT
>TRBD2|TRBJ2-7|.|TRBV30
CAWRRPGGFDEQYF
TGTGCCTGGAGACGTCCGGGAGGGTTTGACGAGCAGTACTTC
>TRBD2|TRBJ2-3|.|TRBV19
CASSIDGASGSTDTQYF
TGTGCCAGTAGTATCGATGGGGCTAGCGGGAGTACAGATACGCAGTATTTT
>.|TRBJ2-3|once|TRBV29-1
CSGEQGTDTQYF
TGCAGCGGCGAACAGGGAACAGATACGCAGTATTTT
>TRBD1|TRBJ1-4|.|TRBV4-2
CASSRPGQGGEKLFF
TGTGCCAGCAGCCGACCGGGACAGGGGGGTGAAAAACTGTTTTTT
>TRBD2|TRBJ2-1|.|TRBV4-1
CASSQEETSRRSDEQFF
TGCGCCAGCAGCCAAGAGGAGACTAGCAGGCGTAGCGATGAGCAGTTCTTC
>.|TRBJ1-1|.|TRBV28
CASNRATEAFF
TGTGCCAGTAACAGGGCCACTGAAGCTTTCTTT
>TRBD2|TRBJ2-3|.|TRBV5-1
CASSSGLAGGPAPDTQYF
TGCGCCAGCAGCTCAGGACTAGCGGGGGGCCCCGCCCCAGATACGCAGTATTTT
>.|TRBJ2-1|.|TRBV25-1
CASSDDRRSYNEQFF
TGTGCCAGCAGTGACGACCGACGGTCCTACAATGAGCAGTTCTTC
>.|TRBJ1-5|.|TRBV6-6
CASSYGENQPQHF
TGTGCCAGCAGTTACGGGGAGAATCAGCCCCAGCATTTT